The 4 T cell receptor beta chains in this list originate from one sample, sequenced in a study of blood T cell repertoires in COVID-19. Produced via immunoSEQ multiplex PCR; TCRdb's table is partial and in-frame only. The sample lists about 250,000 clones, 88% occurring once. Sequenced input: peripheral blood. All receptors come from a man at least 80 years old with acute or convalescent COVID-19.

The chain couples TRBV3-1 (or the pseudogene TRBV3-2) to TRBJ1-1; unclear D gene. Trimming shortened V by 3 bases and J by 5 bases, and 13 bases separated the two germline ends. The CDR3 is 14 amino acids. From germline, CDR1 is LGHDT and CDR2 YNNKEL (reference sequence). The CDR3 DNA follows: TGTGCCAGCAGCCAGGCCTTGGGAGGGACTGAAGCTTTCTTT. Translated, it gives CASSQALGGTEAFF.

The V gene is TRBV7-3, the J gene TRBJ2-1; D is uncertain. With 3 bases removed from V and 0 bases from J, the gap between germline ends came to 9 bases. The CDR3 loop spans 15 amino acids. Germline V gene lookup returns CDR1 SGHTA and CDR2 FQGTGA. The CDR3: CASSFLPGSYNEQFF. DNA for the CDR3: TGTGCCAGCAGCTTTCTTCCGGGCTCCTACAATGAGCAGTTCTTC.

The chain is built from TRBV15 and TRBJ2-7; 9 positions match TRBD1. The CDR3 runs to 14 residues. Germline V gene data show CDR1 as LNHNV and CDR2 as YYDKDF (reference sequence). Trimming at V came to 5 bases and at J to 2 bases, leaving 4 bases not matched to a gene. The CDR3 protein is CATSFDRGAYEQYF. CDR3 in DNA: TGTGCCACCAGCTTCGACAGGGGGGCCTACGAGCAGTACTTC.

V gene TRBV6-2 or TRBV6-3 combines with J gene TRBJ2-4, with TRBD1 as a possible D gene (5 bases). This CDR3 has 16 residues. V lost 5 bases, J lost 3 bases, and 17 bases lay in between. The V gene's germline CDR1 is MNHEY and CDR2 SVGEGT. DNA for the CDR3: TGTGCCAGCAGTAAGGGGCTACAGGATGGCAAAAACATTCAGTACTTC. Residues: CASSKGLQDGKNIQYF.